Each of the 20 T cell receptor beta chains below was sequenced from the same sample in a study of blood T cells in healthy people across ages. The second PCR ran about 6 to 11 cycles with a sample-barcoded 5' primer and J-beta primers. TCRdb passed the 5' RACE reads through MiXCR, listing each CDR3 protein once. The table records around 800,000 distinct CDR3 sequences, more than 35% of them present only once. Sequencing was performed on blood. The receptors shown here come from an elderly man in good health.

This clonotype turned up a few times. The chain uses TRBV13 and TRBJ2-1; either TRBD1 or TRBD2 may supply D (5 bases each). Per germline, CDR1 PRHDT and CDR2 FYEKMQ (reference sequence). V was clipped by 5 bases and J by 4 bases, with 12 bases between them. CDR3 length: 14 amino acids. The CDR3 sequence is CASSPRDLYNEQFF. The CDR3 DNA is TGTGCCAGCAGCCCCAGGGACCTTTACAATGAGCAGTTCTTC.

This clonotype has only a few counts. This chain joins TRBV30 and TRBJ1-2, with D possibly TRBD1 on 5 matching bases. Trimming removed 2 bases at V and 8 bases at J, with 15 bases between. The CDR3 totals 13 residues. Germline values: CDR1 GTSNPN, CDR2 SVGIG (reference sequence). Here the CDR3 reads CAWSQGLLEGYTF. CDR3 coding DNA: TGTGCCTGGAGTCAGGGACTCCTGGAAGGCTACACCTTC. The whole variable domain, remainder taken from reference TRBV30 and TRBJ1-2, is SQTIHQWPATLVQPVGSPLSLECTVEGTSNPNLYWYRQAAGRGLQLLFYSVGIGQISSEVPQNLSASRPQDRQFILSSKKLLLSDSGFYLCAWSQGLLEGYTFGSGTRLTVV.

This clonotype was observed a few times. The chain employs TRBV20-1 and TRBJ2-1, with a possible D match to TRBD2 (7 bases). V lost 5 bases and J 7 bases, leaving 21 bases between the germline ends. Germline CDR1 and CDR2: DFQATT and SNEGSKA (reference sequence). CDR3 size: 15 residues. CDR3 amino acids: CSAGGQEGGPNEQFF. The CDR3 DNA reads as TGCAGTGCTGGGGGGCAGGAGGGAGGGCCTAATGAGCAGTTCTTC.

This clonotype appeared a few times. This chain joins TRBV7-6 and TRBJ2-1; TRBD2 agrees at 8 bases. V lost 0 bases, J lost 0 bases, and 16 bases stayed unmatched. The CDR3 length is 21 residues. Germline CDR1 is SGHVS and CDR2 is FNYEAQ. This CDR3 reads CASSLARSTRGGRSSYNEQFF. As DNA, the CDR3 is TGTGCCAGCAGCTTAGCGCGCTCAACTAGGGGCGGGAGGAGCTCCTACAATGAGCAGTTCTTC. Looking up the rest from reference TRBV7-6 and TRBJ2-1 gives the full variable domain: GAGVSQSPRYKVTKRGQDVALRCDPISGHVSLYWYRQALGQGPEFLTYFNYEAQQDKSGLPNDRFSAERPEGSISTLTIQRTEQRDSAMYRCASSLARSTRGGRSSYNEQFFGPGTRLTVL.

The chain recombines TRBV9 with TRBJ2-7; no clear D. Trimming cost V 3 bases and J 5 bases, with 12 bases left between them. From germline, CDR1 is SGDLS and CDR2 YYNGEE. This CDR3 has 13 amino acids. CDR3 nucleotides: TGTGCCAGCAGCGGAGCCCCTTCGGACGAGCAGTACTTC. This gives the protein CASSGAPSDEQYF.

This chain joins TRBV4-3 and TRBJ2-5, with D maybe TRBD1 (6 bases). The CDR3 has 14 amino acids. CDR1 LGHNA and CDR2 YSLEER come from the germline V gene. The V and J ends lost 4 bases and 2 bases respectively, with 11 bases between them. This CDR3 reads CASSRDISQETQYF. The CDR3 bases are TGCGCCAGCAGCCGGGACATCTCGCAAGAGACCCAGTACTTC.

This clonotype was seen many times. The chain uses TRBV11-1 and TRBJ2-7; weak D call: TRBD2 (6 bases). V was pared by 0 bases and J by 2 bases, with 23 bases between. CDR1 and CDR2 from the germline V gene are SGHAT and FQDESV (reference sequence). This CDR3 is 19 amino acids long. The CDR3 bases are TGTGCCAGCAGCTTAGCGGACGGTATTGGGACTGCAACGGCCTACGAGCAGTACTTC. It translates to CASSLADGIGTATAYEQYF. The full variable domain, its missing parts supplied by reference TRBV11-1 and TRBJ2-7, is EAEVAQSPRYKITEKSQAVAFWCDPISGHATLYWYRQILGQGPELLVQFQDESVVDDSQLPKDRFSAERLKGVDSTLKIQPAELGDSAMYLCASSLADGIGTATAYEQYFGPGTRLTVT.

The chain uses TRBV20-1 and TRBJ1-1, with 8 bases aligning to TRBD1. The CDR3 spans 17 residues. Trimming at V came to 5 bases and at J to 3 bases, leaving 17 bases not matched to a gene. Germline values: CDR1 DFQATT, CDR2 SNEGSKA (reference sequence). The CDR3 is CSAPLWDRRNYHTEAFF. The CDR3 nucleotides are TGCAGTGCTCCGTTGTGGGACAGGAGAAATTATCACACTGAAGCTTTCTTT.

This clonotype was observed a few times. The CDR3 region has the DNA TGCAGTGCTAGATACGGGACAGCACAAGAGACCCAGTACTTC. Amino acid sequence: CSARYGTAQETQYF. The chain employs TRBV20-1 and TRBJ2-5; 7 bases line up with TRBD1. Germline lookup yields CDR1 DFQATT and CDR2 SNEGSKA (reference sequence). V trimming: 2 bases; J trimming: 2 bases; junction bases outside the gene matches: 5. The CDR3 consists of 14 residues.

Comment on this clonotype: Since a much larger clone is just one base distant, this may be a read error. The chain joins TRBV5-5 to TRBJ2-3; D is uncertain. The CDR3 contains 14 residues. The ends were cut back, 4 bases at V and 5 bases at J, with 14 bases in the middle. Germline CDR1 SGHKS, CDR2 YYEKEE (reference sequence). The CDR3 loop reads CASSPLSGLDTQYF. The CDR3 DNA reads TGTGCCAGCAGCCCCCTCTCCGGGCTAGATACGCAGTATTTT.

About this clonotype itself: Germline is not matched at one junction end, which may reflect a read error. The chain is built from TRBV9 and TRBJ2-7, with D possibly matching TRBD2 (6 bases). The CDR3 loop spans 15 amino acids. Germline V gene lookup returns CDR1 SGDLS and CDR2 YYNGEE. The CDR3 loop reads CAGSPRTTPSYEQYF. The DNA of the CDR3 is TGTGCCGGCAGCCCCCGGACTACTCCGTCCTACGAGCAGTACTTC.

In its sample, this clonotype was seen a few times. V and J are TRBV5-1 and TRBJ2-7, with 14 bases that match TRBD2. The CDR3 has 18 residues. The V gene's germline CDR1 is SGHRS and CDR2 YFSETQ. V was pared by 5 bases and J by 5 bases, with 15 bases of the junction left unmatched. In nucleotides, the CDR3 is TGCGCCAGCAGTACGGGACTAGCGGGAGTCGGTGCCCCCCACGAGCAGTACTTC. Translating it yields CASSTGLAGVGAPHEQYF.

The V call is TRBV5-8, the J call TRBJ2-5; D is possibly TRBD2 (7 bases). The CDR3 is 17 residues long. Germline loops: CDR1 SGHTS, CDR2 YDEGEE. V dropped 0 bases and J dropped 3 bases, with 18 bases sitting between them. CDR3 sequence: CASSLAVRGLSEETQYF. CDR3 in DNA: TGTGCCAGCAGCTTGGCCGTGCGGGGGCTCTCGGAAGAGACCCAGTACTTC.

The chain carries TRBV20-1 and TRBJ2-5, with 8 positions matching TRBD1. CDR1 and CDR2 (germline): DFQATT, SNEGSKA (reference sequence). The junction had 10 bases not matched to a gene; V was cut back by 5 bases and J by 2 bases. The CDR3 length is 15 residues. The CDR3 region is CSAQITTGGQETQYF. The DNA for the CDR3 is TGCAGTGCTCAAATAACAACAGGGGGACAAGAGACCCAGTACTTC.

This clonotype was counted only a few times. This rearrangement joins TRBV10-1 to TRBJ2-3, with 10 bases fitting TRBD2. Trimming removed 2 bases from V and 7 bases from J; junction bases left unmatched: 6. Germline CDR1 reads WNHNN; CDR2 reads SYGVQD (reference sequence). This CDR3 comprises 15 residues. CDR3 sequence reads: CASSESLAGDNTQYF. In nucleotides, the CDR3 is TGCGCCAGCAGTGAGAGCCTAGCGGGAGACAATACGCAGTATTTT.

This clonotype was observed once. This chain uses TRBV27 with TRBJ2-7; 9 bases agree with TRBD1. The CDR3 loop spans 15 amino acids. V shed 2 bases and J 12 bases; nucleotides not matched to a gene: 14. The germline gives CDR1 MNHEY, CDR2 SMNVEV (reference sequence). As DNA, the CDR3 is TGTGCCAGCAGTTTAGGCTGGACAGGGGCTGAGGTCCGGTACTTC. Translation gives CASSLGWTGAEVRYF.

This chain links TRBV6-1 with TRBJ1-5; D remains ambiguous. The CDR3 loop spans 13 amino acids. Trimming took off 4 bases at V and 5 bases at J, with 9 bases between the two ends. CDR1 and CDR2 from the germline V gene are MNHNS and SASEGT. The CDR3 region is CASSGARDQPQHF. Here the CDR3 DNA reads TGTGCCAGCAGTGGGGCAAGGGATCAGCCCCAGCATTTT.

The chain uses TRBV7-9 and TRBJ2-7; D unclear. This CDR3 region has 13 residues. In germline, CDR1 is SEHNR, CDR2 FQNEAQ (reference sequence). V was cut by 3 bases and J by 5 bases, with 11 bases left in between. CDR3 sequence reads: CASSFAGTDEQYF. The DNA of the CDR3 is TGTGCCAGCAGCTTCGCAGGTACGGACGAGCAGTACTTC.

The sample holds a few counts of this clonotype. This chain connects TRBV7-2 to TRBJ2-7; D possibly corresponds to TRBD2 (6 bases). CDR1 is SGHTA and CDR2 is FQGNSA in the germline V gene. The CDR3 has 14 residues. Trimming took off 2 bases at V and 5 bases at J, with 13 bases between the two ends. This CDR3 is CASSLRRDSHEQYF. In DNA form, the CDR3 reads TGTGCCAGCAGCTTACGTCGGGACTCACACGAGCAGTACTTC.

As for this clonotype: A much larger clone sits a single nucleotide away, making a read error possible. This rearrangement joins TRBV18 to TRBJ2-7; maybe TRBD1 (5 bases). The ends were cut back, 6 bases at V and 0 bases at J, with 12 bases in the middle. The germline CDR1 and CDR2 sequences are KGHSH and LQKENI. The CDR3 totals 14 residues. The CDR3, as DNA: TGTGCCAGCTCGGTCCAGGACACCTCCTACGAGCAGTACTTC. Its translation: CASSVQDTSYEQYF.